This note documents a single T cell receptor (beta chain) sequence. As yet, its antigen is unknown. The germline gives CDR1 SGDLS, CDR2 YYNGEE. The germline V and J ends were trimmed by 0 bases and 2 bases, with 6 bases remaining between them. This CDR3 has 14 residues. The data belong to a study of vaccination effects on CD4 cells after COVID-19. Sequenced by immunoSEQ multiplex PCR; TCRdb stores in-frame clones only, minus some. This table has more than 60,000 clones, around 70% appearing once. Ahead of sequencing, the ViraFEST assay grew antigen-specific CD4+ T cells using viral peptide pools. Subsequent to less than eleven days of culture, CD4+ T cells were isolated. Participants received two doses of either the BNT162b2 or mRNA-1273 vaccine. On day 3 and again on day 7, half the medium was replaced with IL-2 medium.

V usage is TRBV9 and J usage is TRBJ1-3; no reliable D call. This receptor was identified in a human donor who received a COVID-19 vaccine. The source was CD4+ T cells from PBMCs cultured with HCoV-229E spike peptides, collected after COVID-19 vaccination. The CDR3 nucleotides read TGTGCCAGCAGCGTAGATTTTACTGGAAACACCATATATTTT. Translated, it gives CASSVDFTGNTIYF.